The 25 T cell receptor beta chains presented below share a single source sample, sequenced in a study of T cells after yellow fever vaccination. TCRdb recomputed calls from the 5' RACE reads with MiXCR, one row per CDR3 protein. The sample has over 250,000 distinct CDR3 sequences; about 4% are singletons. The input for sequencing was PBMCs, taken 5 days after the yellow fever booster vaccination. The receptors were gathered from a young man who received the YFV17D yellow fever vaccine.

This chain uses TRBV5-1 with TRBJ1-1; no reliable D call. CDR3 length: 15 residues. Between the trimmed V and J ends, which lost 0 bases and 5 bases, there was a span of 14 bases. CDR1 is SGHRS, CDR2 YFSETQ, per germline. The CDR3 protein is CASSLVSGRNTEAFF. In DNA form, the CDR3 reads TGCGCCAGCAGCTTGGTCTCGGGAAGGAATACTGAAGCTTTCTTT.

This clonotype was seen many times. The chain has TRBV20-1 and TRBJ1-2, with 7 bases identical to TRBD1. The CDR3 runs to 12 residues. The V segment lost 3 bases and the J segment 2 bases; nucleotides outside the gene matches: 0. Germline-derived CDR1 and CDR2 are DFQATT and SNEGSKA (reference sequence). CDR3 in DNA: TGCAGTGCTAGGACAGGGAACTATGGCTACACCTTC. It yields the protein CSARTGNYGYTF.

V usage is TRBV7-2 and J usage is TRBJ1-6; the D is unclear. Germline CDR1 SGHTA, CDR2 FQGNSA. V lost 1 base and J lost 7, with 11 bases in between. The CDR3 consists of 15 residues. The CDR3 DNA follows: TGTGCCAGCAGCTTAGGGGGAGGAACGAATTCACCCCTCCACTTT. This sequence encodes CASSLGGGTNSPLHF.

This clonotype has ten or more counts. V and J are TRBV5-6 and TRBJ2-5, with 7 bases aligning to TRBD1. Germline CDR1 is SGHDT and CDR2 is YYEEEE. The CDR3 consists of 14 residues. V gave up 2 bases and J gave up 5 bases; unmatched junction bases: 6. CDR3 region: CASSFEGAWETQYF. CDR3 bases: TGTGCCAGCAGCTTTGAGGGGGCATGGGAGACCCAGTACTTC.

The chain has TRBV24-1 and TRBJ2-3, with 7 bases fitting TRBD1. V was pared by 9 bases and J by 0 bases, with 8 bases of the junction left unmatched. CDR3 length equals 15 residues. Germline CDR1 is KGHDR and CDR2 is SFDVKD. The CDR3 reads CATGTGAFSTDTQYF. The CDR3 nucleotides are TGTGCCACCGGAACAGGGGCCTTTAGCACAGATACGCAGTATTTT.

V usage is TRBV10-1 and J usage is TRBJ2-1; perhaps D is TRBD1 or TRBD2 (6 bases each). There are 16 residues in the CDR3. V gave up 4 bases and J gave up 5 bases, with 18 bases separating them. Germline V lookup: CDR1 WNHNN, CDR2 SYGVQD (reference sequence). The DNA of the CDR3 is TGCGCCAGCAGTGTAGGGGGGAATTATAGAGACAATGAGCAGTTCTTC. It translates to CASSVGGNYRDNEQFF.

This clonotype was recorded at least ten times. This chain connects TRBV7-9 to TRBJ2-5; no reliable D call. The ends were cut back, 7 bases at V and 7 bases at J, with 19 bases in the middle. The CDR3 contains 14 residues. CDR1 and CDR2 (germline): SEHNR, FQNEAQ (reference sequence). This CDR3 reads CASTISTADVTQYF. CDR3 DNA: TGTGCCAGCACCATAAGCACAGCCGATGTGACCCAGTACTTC.

The CDR3 nucleotides are TGTGCCAGCAGCTTCGCGGGGGCCCAAGAGACCCAGTACTTC. Its protein is CASSFAGAQETQYF. V and J are TRBV7-6 and TRBJ2-5; weak D call: TRBD2 (7 bases). From germline, CDR1 is SGHVS and CDR2 FNYEAQ. V lost 3 bases and J lost 1, with 9 bases in between. This CDR3 is built from 14 residues.

This clonotype was observed a few times. J is TRBJ1-2 and V is TRBV19; D is unclear. Trimming left V 11 bases short and J 3 bases short, with 13 bases between. CDR1 LNHDA and CDR2 SQIVND come from the germline V gene (reference sequence). The CDR3 has 12 amino acids. The CDR3 DNA sequence: TGTGCCGTCCTCCTTGGGGACTATGGCTACACCTTC. Protein: CAVLLGDYGYTF.

This chain connects TRBV10-3 to TRBJ2-3; 7 positions match TRBD2. The V gene end was trimmed by 3 bases and the J gene end by 0 bases; junction bases not matched to a gene: 3. The germline V gene encodes CDR1 ENHRY and CDR2 SYGVKD. This CDR3 region has 15 residues. The CDR3 loop reads CAISDRGGSTDTQYF. As DNA, the CDR3 is TGTGCCATCAGTGATCGCGGGGGAAGCACAGATACGCAGTATTTT.

This clonotype was seen more than once but under ten times. This sequence joins TRBV15 and TRBJ2-5, with 10 bases that match TRBD2. This CDR3 contains 15 residues. Germline V CDR1 and CDR2: LNHNV, YYDKDF (reference sequence). With 3 bases clipped from V and 5 bases from J, the junction kept 6 bases outside the gene matches. The CDR3 DNA reads as TGTGCCACCAGCAGGGGGCTAGCGGGGGATGAGACCCAGTACTTC. It codes for CATSRGLAGDETQYF.

The gene calls are TRBV10-3 and TRBJ2-3, with D uncertain. The CDR3 is 14 residues long. Germline CDR1 reads ENHRY; CDR2 reads SYGVKD. Trimming stripped 6 bases from V and 2 bases from J, with 12 bases between. In DNA form, the CDR3 reads TGTGCCATCAGGGTTACCCAGGTCACAGATACGCAGTATTTT. This sequence encodes CAIRVTQVTDTQYF.

This clonotype was seen a handful of times. The V call is TRBV12-3 or TRBV12-4, the J call TRBJ1-6; tentative D call: TRBD1 (6 bases). Trimming took 4 bases from V and 10 from J, leaving 8 bases between them. This CDR3 has 12 residues. For the CDR3, the DNA is TGTGCCAGCAGTTGGGGGGCGTCACCCCTCCACTTT. Translated: CASSWGASPLHF.

The chain joins TRBV4-2 to TRBJ2-3; TRBD2 agrees at 7 bases. Germline trimming cut 3 bases from V and 0 bases from J; bases unmatched to any gene: 3. Germline V gives CDR1 LGHNA, CDR2 YNFKEQ. This CDR3 spans 15 amino acids. As DNA, the CDR3 is TGTGCCAGCAGCCACTCGGGGGGAAGCACAGATACGCAGTATTTT. Translation gives CASSHSGGSTDTQYF.

The V and J genes are TRBV4-1 and TRBJ2-1; D not resolved. The CDR3 extends over 14 amino acids. Germline V lookup: CDR1 MGHRA, CDR2 YSYEKL. Trimming took 0 bases from V and 1 from J, leaving 4 bases between them. The CDR3: CASSQEGSYNEQFF. CDR3 coding DNA: TGCGCCAGCAGCCAAGAGGGTTCCTACAATGAGCAGTTCTTC.

This clonotype has just a few counts. The J gene is TRBJ1-1, the V gene TRBV7-8; possible D gene TRBD1, 6 bases. With 5 bases removed from V and 1 base from J, the gap between germline ends came to 11 bases. CDR3 length: 14 amino acids. Germline assignment: CDR1 SGHVS and CDR2 FQNEAQ. In DNA, the CDR3 is TGTGCCAGCAGCATTTGGGGGCAGAACACTGAAGCTTTCTTT. It translates to CASSIWGQNTEAFF.

This clonotype was seen a handful of times. The V call is TRBV20-1, the J call TRBJ2-3, with TRBD2 matching over 12 bases. Trimming at V came to 2 bases and at J to 0 bases, leaving 3 bases not matched to a gene. This CDR3 has 16 amino acids. From germline, CDR1 is DFQATT and CDR2 SNEGSKA (reference sequence). This CDR3 is CSARRTSGISTDTQYF. DNA of the CDR3: TGCAGTGCTAGAAGGACTAGCGGGATTAGCACAGATACGCAGTATTTT.

V and J are TRBV12-3 or TRBV12-4 and TRBJ1-5; the D is unclear. The length of the CDR3 is 14 residues. V lost 6 bases and J 9 bases, leaving 18 bases between the germline ends. The CDR3 nucleotides are TGTGCCAGCAGCCCCGGTTTGGGTATCAGGCCCCAGCATTTT. This encodes CASSPGLGIRPQHF.

The chain combines TRBV24-1 with TRBJ2-7; tentatively, D is TRBD1 (5 bases). The CDR3 is made up of 16 amino acids. Germline values: CDR1 KGHDR, CDR2 SFDVKD. Trimming stripped 9 bases from V and 0 bases from J, with 20 bases between. In nucleotides, the CDR3 is TGTGCCACCGACAGATCACATCATCGTTACTCCTACGAGCAGTACTTC. Protein product: CATDRSHHRYSYEQYF.

This clonotype was detected ten times or more. The chain couples TRBV4-1 to TRBJ1-6, with D unresolved. CDR1 and CDR2 (germline): MGHRA, YSYEKL. Trimming removed 1 base at V and 4 bases at J, with 14 bases between. There are 17 residues in the CDR3. The CDR3 region is CASSQGSQDLYNSPLHF. CDR3 nucleotide sequence: TGCGCCAGCAGCCAAGGCAGCCAAGACCTTTATAATTCACCCCTCCACTTT.

This clonotype was counted only a few times. The gene calls are TRBV6-2 or TRBV6-3 and TRBJ1-5, with no clear D. The germline V and J ends were trimmed by 0 bases and 0 bases, with 6 bases remaining between them. The CDR3 runs 15 residues. The germline gives CDR1 MNHEY, CDR2 SVGEGT. CDR3 sequence: CASSYSWASNQPQHF. The CDR3 nucleotides are TGTGCCAGCAGTTACTCGTGGGCTAGCAATCAGCCCCAGCATTTT.

This clonotype showed up just a few times. The chain links TRBV4-1 to TRBJ2-1; D perhaps matches TRBD2 (7 bases). The germline gives CDR1 MGHRA, CDR2 YSYEKL. The CDR3 runs 16 residues. The V end was cut by 4 bases, the J end by 2 bases, with 15 bases between. Here the CDR3 DNA reads TGCGCCAGCAGCCTACAGGGCGGGGGCCCCTACAATGAGCAGTTCTTC. Protein: CASSLQGGGPYNEQFF.

This clonotype was observed at least ten times. This chain uses TRBV27 with TRBJ2-3, with D hard to call. From germline, CDR1 is MNHEY and CDR2 SMNVEV (reference sequence). V gave up 5 bases and J gave up 6 bases, with 12 bases separating them. CDR3 length: 13 residues. The CDR3 DNA reads as TGTGCCAGCAGTACGGATCGCCTGGATACGCAGTATTTT. Amino acids: CASSTDRLDTQYF.

This clonotype was picked up a small number of times. The V and J genes are TRBV25-1 and TRBJ1-2; D perhaps matches TRBD1 (6 bases). Germline lookup yields CDR1 MGHDK and CDR2 SYGVNS. This CDR3 spans 15 amino acids. V was clipped by 7 bases and J by 5 bases, with 20 bases between them. Here the CDR3 DNA reads TGTGCCAGCACCGAAGGTTCCGGGGGCGGTTATGGCTACACCTTC. Its protein product is CASTEGSGGGYGYTF.

This chain links TRBV12-3 or TRBV12-4 with TRBJ2-5, with 7 bases lining up with TRBD1. The CDR3 extends over 14 amino acids. V was pared by 6 bases and J by 4 bases, with 8 bases of the junction left unmatched. The CDR3 protein is CASSDDRARETQYF. The CDR3 nucleotides read TGTGCCAGCAGCGACGACAGGGCGCGAGAGACCCAGTACTTC.